There are a few counts of the clone carrying this T cell receptor (beta chain). Its target is not known. After removal of 1 base from V and 6 bases from J, the junction contained 10 bases not matched to a gene. Germline lookup yields CDR1 SGHTA and CDR2 FQGTGA. This CDR3 contains 16 residues. The PCR ran on 60 Vbeta and 13 Jbeta primers. Clones were sequenced by immunoSEQ multiplex PCR, and TCRdb holds only the in-frame ones, with some missing. This repertoire shows 150,000 to 200,000 clones, roughly 80% found once; its top ten account for around 15%. The sample belongs to a study of cytomegalovirus exposure and HLA in healthy donors. Broader study findings: The authors judged a highly shared variant cluster likely a sequencing artifact. TCR beta chains numbering some 150 were designated cytomegalovirus-associated.

This receptor was identified in a woman aged 40 to 49 in good health and CMV-seronegative. Source material: PBMCs. The rearrangement uses TRBV7-3 and TRBJ1-2; 8 positions match TRBD1. The CDR3: CASSLNPGQGIHGYTF. Written as DNA, the CDR3 is TGTGCCAGCAGCTTAAATCCCGGACAGGGAATACATGGCTACACCTTC.